The entry below gives a single TCR beta chain sequence along with its context. As yet, its antigen is unknown. Original methodology: There were no quality scores in the junction-only immunoSEQ sequences, so filtering differed. The method was immunoSEQ multiplex PCR; TCRdb's version includes in-frame clones alone and lacks a portion of them. The DNA was the basis for D and trimming; V, J and clone size are from that table. The sample includes 1.5 million to 2.5 million clones, around 96% of them seen just once. Between the trimmed V and J ends, which lost 0 bases and 5 bases, there was a span of 11 bases. CDR3 size: 14 residues. Germline V lookup: CDR1 SGDLS, CDR2 YYNGEE. It was CD45RO-negative cells, positively selected for CCR7, that made up naive CD8 cells, with terminally differentiated effector memory CD45RA+ cells excluded. Donors were healthy HIV-negative adults without recent acute infections or vaccinations.

These data belong to a study of shared clonotypes between healthy human individuals. Overall study context: Participating donors consisted of two women and a few men aged 18 to 49. Study-level results: Clonotype sharing across a few donors was observed for 4.5% to 6.5% of naive CD4 clonotypes.

Sequencing was done on a sample of naive CD8+ T cells sorted from blood. The chain carries TRBV9 and TRBJ1-2, with a possible D match to TRBD1 (6 bases). The TCR comes from a man between 18 and 29 years old in good health. The DNA of the CDR3 is TGTGCCAGCAGCGTAGGTGGGGGGCCTTATGGCTACACCTTC. Protein: CASSVGGGPYGYTF.